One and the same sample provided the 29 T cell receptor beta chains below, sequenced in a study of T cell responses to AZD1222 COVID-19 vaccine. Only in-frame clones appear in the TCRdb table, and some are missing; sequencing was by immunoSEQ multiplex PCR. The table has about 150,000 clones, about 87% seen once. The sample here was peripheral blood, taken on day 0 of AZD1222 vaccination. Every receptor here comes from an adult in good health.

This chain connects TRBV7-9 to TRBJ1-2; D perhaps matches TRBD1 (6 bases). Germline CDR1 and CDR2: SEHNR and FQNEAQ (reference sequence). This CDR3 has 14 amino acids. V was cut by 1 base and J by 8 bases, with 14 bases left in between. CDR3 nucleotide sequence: TGTGCCAGCAGCTTAGGTGGGACAACCAGGGGCTACACCTTC. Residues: CASSLGGTTRGYTF.

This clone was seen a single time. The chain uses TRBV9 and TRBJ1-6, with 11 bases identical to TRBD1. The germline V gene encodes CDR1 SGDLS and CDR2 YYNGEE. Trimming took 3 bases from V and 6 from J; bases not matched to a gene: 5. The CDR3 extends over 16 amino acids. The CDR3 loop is CASSEGQGGFNSPLHF. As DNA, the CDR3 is TGTGCCAGCAGCGAGGGACAGGGGGGATTTAATTCACCCCTCCACTTT.

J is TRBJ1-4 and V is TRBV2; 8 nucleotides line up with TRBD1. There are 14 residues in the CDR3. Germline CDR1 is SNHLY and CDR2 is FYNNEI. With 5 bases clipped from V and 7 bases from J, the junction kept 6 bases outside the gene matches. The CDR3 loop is CASSRQGLGEKLFF. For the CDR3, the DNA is TGTGCCAGCAGTCGACAGGGGTTGGGTGAAAAACTGTTTTTT.

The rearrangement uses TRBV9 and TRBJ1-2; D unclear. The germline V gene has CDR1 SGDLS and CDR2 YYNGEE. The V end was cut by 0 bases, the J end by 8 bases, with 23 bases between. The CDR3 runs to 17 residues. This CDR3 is CASSVGSTWPIRTGYTF. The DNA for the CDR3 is TGTGCCAGCAGCGTAGGATCGACGTGGCCGATCCGAACCGGCTACACCTTC.

The CDR3 DNA reads TGTGCAAGTCGCAGGGACACCTCTGAAAAACTGTTTTTT. This codes for CASRRDTSEKLFF. This chain joins TRBV12-2 and TRBJ1-4; the table's D call TRBD1 went unverified against the DNA. TRBV12-2 is deemed a pseudogene. The CDR3 has 13 residues.

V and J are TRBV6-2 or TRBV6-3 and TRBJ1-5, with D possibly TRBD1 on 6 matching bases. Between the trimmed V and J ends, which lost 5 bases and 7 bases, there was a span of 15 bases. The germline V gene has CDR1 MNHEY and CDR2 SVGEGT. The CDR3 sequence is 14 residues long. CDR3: CASSLTGRLQPQHF. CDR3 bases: TGTGCCAGCAGTCTTACAGGGAGACTCCAGCCCCAGCATTTT.

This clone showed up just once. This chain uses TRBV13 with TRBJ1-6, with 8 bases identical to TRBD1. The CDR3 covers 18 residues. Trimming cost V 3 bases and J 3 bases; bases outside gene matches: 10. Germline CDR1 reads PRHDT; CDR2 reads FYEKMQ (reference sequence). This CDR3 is CASSFVVQGASYNSPLHF. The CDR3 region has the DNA TGTGCCAGCAGCTTCGTCGTTCAGGGGGCAAGCTATAATTCACCCCTCCACTTT.

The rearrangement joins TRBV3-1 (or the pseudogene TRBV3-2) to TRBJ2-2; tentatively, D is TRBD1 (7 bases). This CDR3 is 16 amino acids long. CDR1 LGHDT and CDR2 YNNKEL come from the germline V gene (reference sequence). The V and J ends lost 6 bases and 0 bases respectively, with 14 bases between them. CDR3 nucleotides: TGTGCCAGCAGGGAGGGGGCAGCCGCGAACACCGGGGAGCTGTTTTTT. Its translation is CASREGAAANTGELFF.

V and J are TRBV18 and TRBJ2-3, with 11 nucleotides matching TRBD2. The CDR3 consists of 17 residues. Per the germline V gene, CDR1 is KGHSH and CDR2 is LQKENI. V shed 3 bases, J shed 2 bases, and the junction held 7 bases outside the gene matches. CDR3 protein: CASSPIPSGGNTDTQYF. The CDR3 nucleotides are TGTGCCAGCTCACCGATCCCTAGCGGGGGGAACACAGATACGCAGTATTTT.

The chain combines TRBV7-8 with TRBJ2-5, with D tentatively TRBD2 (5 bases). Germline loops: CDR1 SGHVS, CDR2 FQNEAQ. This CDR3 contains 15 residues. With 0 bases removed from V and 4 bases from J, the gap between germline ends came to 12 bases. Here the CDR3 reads CASSLAGGLPETQYF. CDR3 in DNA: TGTGCCAGCAGCTTAGCGGGCGGGCTGCCAGAGACCCAGTACTTC.

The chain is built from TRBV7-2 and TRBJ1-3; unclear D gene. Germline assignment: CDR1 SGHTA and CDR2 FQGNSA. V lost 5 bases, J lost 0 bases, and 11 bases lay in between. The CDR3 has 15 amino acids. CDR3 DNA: TGTGCCAGCAGCCCGGCAGTCTACTCTGGAAACACCATATATTTT. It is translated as CASSPAVYSGNTIYF.

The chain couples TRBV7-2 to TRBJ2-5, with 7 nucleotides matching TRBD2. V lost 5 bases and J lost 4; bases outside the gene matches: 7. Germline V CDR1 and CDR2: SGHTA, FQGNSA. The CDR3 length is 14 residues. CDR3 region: CASSASGGGETQYF. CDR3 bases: TGTGCCAGCAGCGCCTCTGGGGGGGGAGAGACCCAGTACTTC. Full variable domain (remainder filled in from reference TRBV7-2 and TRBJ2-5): GAGVSQSPSNKVTEKGKDVELRCDPISGHTALYWYRQSLGQGLEFLIYFQGNSAPDKSGLPSDRFSAERTGGSVSTLTIQRTQQEDSAVYLCASSASGGGETQYFGPGTRLLVL.

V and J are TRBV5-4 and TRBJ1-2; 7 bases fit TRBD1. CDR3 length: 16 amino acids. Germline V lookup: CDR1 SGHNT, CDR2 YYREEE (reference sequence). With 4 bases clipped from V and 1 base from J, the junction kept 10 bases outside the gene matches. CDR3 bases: TGTGCCAGCAGCCAAGGCCGGACAGGAGATAACTATGGCTACACCTTC. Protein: CASSQGRTGDNYGYTF.

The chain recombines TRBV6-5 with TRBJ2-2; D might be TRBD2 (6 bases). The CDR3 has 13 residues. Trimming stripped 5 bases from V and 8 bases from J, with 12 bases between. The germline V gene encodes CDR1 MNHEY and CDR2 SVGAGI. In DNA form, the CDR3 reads TGTGCCAGCAGTACGGGACTCCGGGGGGAGCTGTTTTTT. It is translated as CASSTGLRGELFF.

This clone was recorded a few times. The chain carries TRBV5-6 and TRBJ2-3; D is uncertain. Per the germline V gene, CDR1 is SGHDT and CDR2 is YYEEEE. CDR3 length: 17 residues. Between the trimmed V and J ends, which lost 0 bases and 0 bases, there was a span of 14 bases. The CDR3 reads CASSLDLGQVSTDTQYF. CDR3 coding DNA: TGTGCCAGCAGCTTGGATCTTGGGCAGGTTAGCACAGATACGCAGTATTTT.

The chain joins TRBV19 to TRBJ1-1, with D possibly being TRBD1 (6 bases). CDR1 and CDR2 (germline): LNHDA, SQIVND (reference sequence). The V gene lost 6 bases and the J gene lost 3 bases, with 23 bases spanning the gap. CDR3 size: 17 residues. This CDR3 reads CASRVREGRGLDTEAFF. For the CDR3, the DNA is TGTGCCAGTAGAGTTCGCGAGGGGCGGGGGCTTGACACTGAAGCTTTCTTT.

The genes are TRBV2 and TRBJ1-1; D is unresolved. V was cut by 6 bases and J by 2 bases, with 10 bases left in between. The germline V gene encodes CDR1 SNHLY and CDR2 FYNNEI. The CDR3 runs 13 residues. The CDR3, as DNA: TGTGCCAGCAGCTTAGGCCCCAACACTGAAGCTTTCTTT. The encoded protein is CASSLGPNTEAFF.

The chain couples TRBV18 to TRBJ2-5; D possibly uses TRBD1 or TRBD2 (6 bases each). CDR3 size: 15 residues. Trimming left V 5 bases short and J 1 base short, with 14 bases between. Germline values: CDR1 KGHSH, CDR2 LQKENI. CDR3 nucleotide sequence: TGTGCCAGCTCATCATCTAGGGGGGCCCAAGAGACCCAGTACTTC. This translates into CASSSSRGAQETQYF.

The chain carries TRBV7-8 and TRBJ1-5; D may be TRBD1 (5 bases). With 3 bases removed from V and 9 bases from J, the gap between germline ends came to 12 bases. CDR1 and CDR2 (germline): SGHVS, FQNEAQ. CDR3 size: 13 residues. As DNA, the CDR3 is TGTGCCAGCAGCTTGGACACCGGAGGGCCCCAGCATTTT. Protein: CASSLDTGGPQHF.

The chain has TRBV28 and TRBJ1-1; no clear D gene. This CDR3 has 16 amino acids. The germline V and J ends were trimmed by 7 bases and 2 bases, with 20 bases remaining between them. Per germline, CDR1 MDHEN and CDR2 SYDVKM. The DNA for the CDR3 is TGTGCCAGCACTCTCAACACGCATACCCTAAACACTGAAGCTTTCTTT. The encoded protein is CASTLNTHTLNTEAFF. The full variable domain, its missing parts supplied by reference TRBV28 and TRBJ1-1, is DVKVTQSSRYLVKRTGEKVFLECVQDMDHENMFWYRQDPGLGLRLIYFSYDVKMKEKGDIPEGYSVSREKKERFSLILESASTNQTSMYLCASTLNTHTLNTEAFFGQGTRLTVV.

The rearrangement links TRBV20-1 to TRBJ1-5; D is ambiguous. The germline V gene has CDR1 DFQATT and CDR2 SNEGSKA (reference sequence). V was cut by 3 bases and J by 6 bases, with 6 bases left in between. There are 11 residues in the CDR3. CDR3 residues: CSASMGQPQHF. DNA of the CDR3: TGCAGTGCTAGCATGGGTCAGCCCCAGCATTTT.

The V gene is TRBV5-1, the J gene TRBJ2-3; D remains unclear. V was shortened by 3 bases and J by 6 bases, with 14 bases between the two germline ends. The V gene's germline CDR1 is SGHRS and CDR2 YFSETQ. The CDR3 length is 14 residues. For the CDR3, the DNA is TGCGCCAGCAGCTCCGCCGTTTTATCTGATACGCAGTATTTT. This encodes CASSSAVLSDTQYF.

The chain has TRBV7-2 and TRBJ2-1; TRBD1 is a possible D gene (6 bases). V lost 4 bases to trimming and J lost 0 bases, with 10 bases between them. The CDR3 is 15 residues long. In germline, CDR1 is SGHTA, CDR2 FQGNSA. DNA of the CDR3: TGTGCCAGCAGCTCCAGGGGCTACTCCTACAATGAGCAGTTCTTC. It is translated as CASSSRGYSYNEQFF. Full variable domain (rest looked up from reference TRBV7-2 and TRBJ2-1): GAGVSQSPSNKVTEKGKDVELRCDPISGHTALYWYRQSLGQGLEFLIYFQGNSAPDKSGLPSDRFSAERTGGSVSTLTIQRTQQEDSAVYLCASSSRGYSYNEQFFGPGTRLTVL.

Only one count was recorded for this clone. The CDR3 protein is CSASDREAQPQHF. The CDR3, as DNA: TGCAGTGCTAGTGACAGGGAGGCCCAGCCCCAGCATTTT. This rearrangement joins TRBV20-1 to TRBJ1-5, with 7 bases that match TRBD1. Germline V gene data show CDR1 as DFQATT and CDR2 as SNEGSKA (reference sequence). Trimming at V came to 3 bases and at J to 7 bases, leaving 6 bases not matched to a gene. The CDR3 loop spans 13 amino acids.

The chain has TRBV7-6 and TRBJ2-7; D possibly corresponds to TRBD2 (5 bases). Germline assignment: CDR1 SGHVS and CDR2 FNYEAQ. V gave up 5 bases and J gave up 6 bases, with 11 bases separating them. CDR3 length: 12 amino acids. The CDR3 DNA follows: TGTGCCAGCAGCCAAGAGGCGGGCGAGCAGTACTTC. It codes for CASSQEAGEQYF.

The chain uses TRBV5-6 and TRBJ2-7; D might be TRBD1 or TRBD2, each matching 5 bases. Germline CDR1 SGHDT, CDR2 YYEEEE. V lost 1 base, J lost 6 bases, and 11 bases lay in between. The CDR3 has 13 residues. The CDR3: CASSLRGAREQYF. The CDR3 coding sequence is TGTGCCAGCAGCTTGAGAGGGGCTCGCGAGCAGTACTTC.

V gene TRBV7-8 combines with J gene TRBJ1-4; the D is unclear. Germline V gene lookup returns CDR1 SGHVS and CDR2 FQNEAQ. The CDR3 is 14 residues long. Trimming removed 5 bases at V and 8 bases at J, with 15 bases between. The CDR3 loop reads CASSQTPGVEKLFF. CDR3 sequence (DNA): TGTGCCAGCAGCCAGACCCCCGGGGTGGAAAAACTGTTTTTT.

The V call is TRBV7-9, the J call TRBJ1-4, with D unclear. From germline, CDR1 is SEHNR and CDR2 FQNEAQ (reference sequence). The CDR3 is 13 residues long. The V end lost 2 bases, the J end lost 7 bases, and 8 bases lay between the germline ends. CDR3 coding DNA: TGTGCCAGCAGCTTAAGGGCAGCTGAAAAACTGTTTTTT. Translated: CASSLRAAEKLFF.

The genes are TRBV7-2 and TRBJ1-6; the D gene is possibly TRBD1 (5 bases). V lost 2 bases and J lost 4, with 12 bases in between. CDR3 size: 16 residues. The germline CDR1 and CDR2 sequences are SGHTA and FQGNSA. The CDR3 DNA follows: TGTGCCAGCAGCTTAATCAGGGAACCTTATAATTCACCCCTCCACTTT. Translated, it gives CASSLIREPYNSPLHF.